Given below is one TCR beta chain in context. The sample is drawn from a study of blood T cell repertoires in COVID-19. Recruits, aged roughly 18 to 89 years, lived in 20 to 30 US areas. Recovered participants had two consecutive negative NP/OP PCR tests, healthcare professional clearance, or symptom resolution. The data were produced by immunoSEQ multiplex PCR, yet TCRdb's version contains in-frame clones alone and is incomplete. The sample has about 360,000 clones, around 87% seen once. Sequences were obtained from PBMCs or T cells enriched from blood (not recorded which). The receptor was isolated from a man aged 25 to 45 who had recovered from COVID-19.

CDR3 nucleotides: TGTGCCAGCAGGTCACCAGGGGAGGGTCGCTACACCTTC. Its protein product is CASRSPGEGRYTF. The rearrangement uses TRBV27 and TRBJ1-2; the D gene is possibly TRBD1 (6 bases). V was cut by 6 bases and J by 9 bases, with 17 bases left in between. Germline CDR1 MNHEY, CDR2 SMNVEV (reference sequence). There are 13 residues in the CDR3.